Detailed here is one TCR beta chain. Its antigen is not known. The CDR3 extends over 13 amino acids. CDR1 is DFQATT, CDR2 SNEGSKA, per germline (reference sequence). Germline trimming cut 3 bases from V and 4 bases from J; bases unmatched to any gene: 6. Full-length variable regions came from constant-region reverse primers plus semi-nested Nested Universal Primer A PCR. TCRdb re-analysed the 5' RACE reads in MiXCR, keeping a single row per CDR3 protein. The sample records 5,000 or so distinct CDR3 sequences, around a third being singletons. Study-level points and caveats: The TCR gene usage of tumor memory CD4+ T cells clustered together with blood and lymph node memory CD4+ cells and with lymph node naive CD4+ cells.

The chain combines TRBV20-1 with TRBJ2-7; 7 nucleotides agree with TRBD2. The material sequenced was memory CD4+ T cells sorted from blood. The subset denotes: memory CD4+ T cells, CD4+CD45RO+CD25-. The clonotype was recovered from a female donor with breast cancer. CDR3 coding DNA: TGCAGTGCTAGGCTAGCGGCCCAATACGAGCAGTACTTC. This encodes CSARLAAQYEQYF.